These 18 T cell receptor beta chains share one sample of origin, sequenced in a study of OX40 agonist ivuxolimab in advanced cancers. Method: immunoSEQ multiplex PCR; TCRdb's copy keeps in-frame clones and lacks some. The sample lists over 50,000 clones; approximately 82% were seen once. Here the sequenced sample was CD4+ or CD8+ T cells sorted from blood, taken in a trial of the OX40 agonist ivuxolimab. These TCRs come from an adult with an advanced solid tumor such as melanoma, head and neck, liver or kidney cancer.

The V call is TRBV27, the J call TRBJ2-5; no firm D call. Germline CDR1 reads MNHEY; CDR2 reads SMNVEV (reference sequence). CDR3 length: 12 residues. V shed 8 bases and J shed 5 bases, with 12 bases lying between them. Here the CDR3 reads CASSTFGETQYF. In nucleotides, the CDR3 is TGTGCCAGCTCGACCTTCGGCGAGACCCAGTACTTC.

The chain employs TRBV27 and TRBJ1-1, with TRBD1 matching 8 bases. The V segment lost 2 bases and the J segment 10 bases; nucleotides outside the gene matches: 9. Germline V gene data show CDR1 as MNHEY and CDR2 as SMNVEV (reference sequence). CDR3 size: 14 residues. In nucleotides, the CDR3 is TGTGCCAGCAGTTTACTAGGAGGCGACAGGGGAGCTTTCTTT. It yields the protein CASSLLGGDRGAFF.

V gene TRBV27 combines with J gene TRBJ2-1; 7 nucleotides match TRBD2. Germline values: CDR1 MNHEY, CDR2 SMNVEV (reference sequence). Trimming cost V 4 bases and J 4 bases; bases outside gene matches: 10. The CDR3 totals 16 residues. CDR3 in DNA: TGTGCCAGCAGTTCCCCCCGGGGGGAGAAATACAATGAGCAGTTCTTC. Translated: CASSSPRGEKYNEQFF.

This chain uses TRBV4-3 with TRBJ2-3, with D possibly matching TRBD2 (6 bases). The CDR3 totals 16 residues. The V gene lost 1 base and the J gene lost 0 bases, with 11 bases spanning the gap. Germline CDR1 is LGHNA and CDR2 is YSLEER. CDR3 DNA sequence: TGCGCCAGCAGCCAAGGGGTAGCGGAGAGCACAGATACGCAGTATTTT. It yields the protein CASSQGVAESTDTQYF.

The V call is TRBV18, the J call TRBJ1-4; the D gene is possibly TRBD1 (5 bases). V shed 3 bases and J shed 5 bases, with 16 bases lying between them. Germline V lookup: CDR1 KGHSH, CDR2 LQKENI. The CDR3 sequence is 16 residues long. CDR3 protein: CASSPKPGLVNEKLFF. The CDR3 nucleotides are TGTGCCAGCTCACCGAAGCCGGGACTGGTGAATGAAAAACTGTTTTTT.

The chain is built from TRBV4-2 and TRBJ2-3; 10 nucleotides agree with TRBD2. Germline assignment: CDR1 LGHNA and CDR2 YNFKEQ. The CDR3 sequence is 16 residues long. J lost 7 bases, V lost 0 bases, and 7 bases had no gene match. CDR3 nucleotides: TGTGCCAGCAGCCAAGATCTGGCTAGCGGGAGACATACGCAGTATTTT. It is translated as CASSQDLASGRHTQYF.

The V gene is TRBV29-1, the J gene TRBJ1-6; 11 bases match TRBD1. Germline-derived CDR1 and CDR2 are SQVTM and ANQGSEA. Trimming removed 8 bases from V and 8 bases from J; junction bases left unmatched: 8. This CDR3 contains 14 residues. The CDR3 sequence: CSTRTGGADSPLHF. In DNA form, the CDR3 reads TGCAGCACCCGGACAGGGGGCGCGGATTCACCCCTCCACTTT.

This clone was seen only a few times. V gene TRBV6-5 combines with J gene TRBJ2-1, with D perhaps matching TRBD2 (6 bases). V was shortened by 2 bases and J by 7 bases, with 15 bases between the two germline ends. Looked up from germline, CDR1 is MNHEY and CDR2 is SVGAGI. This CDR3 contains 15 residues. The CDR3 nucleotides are TGTGCCAGCAGTTACCCCGGGGCGGGATTGAATGAGCAGTTCTTC. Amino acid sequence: CASSYPGAGLNEQFF.

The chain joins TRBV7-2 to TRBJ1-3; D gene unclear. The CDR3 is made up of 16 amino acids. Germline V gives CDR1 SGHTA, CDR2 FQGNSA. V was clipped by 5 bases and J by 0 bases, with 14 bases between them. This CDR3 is CASSDRRYSSGNTIYF. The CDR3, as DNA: TGTGCCAGCAGCGATAGAAGGTACAGCTCTGGAAACACCATATATTTT.

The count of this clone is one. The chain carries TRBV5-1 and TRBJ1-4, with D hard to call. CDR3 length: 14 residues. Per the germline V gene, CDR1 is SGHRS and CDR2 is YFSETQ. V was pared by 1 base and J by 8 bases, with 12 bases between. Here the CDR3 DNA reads TGCGCCAGCAGCTTGATCGGGGAGGCAGAAAAACTGTTTTTT. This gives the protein CASSLIGEAEKLFF.

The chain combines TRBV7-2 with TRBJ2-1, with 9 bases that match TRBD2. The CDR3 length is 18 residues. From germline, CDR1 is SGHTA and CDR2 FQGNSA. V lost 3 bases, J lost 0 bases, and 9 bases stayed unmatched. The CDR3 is CASSFTLAGFSSYNEQFF. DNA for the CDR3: TGTGCCAGCAGCTTCACCCTAGCGGGGTTTAGCTCCTACAATGAGCAGTTCTTC.

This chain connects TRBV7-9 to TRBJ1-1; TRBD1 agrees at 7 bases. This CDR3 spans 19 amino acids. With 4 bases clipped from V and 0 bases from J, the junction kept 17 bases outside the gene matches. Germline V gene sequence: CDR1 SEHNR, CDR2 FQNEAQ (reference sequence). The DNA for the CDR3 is TGTGCCAGCAGCTCGTTGCCTTTCTTTGGGACAGCGGTGAACACTGAAGCTTTCTTT. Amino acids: CASSSLPFFGTAVNTEAFF.

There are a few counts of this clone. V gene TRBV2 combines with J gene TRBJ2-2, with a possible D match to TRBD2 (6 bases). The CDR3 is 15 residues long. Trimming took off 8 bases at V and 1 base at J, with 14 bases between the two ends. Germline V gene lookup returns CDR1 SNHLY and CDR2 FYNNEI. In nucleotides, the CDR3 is TGTGCCAGCGGAGGTCGGGGGTTGAACACCGGGGAGCTGTTTTTT. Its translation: CASGGRGLNTGELFF. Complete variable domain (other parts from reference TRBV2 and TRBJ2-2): EPEVTQTPSHQVTQMGQEVILRCVPISNHLYFYWYRQILGQKVEFLVSFYNNEISEKSEIFDDQFSVERPDGSNFTLKIRSTKLEDSAMYFCASGGRGLNTGELFFGEGSRLTVL.

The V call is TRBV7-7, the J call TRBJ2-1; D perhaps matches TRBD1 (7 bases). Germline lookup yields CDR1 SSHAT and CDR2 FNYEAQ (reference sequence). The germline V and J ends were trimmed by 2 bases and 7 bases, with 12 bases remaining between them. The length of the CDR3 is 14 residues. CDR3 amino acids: CASSLMAGGNEQFF. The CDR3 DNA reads TGTGCCAGCAGCTTAATGGCAGGGGGGAATGAGCAGTTCTTC.

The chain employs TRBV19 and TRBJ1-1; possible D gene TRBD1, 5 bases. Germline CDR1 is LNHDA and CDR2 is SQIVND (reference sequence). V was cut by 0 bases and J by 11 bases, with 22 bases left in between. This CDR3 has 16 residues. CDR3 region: CASSIDARFQKGDAFF. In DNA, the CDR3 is TGTGCCAGTAGTATAGATGCTCGATTTCAGAAAGGGGACGCTTTCTTT.

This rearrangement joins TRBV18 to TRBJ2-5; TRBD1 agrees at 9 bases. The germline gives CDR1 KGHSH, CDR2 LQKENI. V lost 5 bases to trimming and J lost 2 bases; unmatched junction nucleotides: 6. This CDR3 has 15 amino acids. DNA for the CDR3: TGTGCCAGCTCAGTACCGACAGGGGGACAAGAGACCCAGTACTTC. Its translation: CASSVPTGGQETQYF.

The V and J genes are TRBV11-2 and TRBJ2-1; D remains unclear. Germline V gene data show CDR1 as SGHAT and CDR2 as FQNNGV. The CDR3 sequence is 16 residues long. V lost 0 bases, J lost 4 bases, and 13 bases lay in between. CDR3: CASSLDSRSSYNEQFF. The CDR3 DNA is TGTGCCAGCAGCTTAGATTCGCGTTCCTCTTACAATGAGCAGTTCTTC. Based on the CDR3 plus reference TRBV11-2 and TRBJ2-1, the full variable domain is EAGVAQSPRYKIIEKRQSVAFWCNPISGHATLYWYQQILGQGPKLLIQFQNNGVVDDSQLPKDRFSAERLKGVDSTLKIQPAKLEDSAVYLCASSLDSRSSYNEQFFGPGTRLTVL.

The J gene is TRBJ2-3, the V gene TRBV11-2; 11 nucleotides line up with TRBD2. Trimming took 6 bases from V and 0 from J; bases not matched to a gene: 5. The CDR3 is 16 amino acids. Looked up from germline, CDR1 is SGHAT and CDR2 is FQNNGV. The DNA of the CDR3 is TGTGCCAGCAGTCATTTAGCGGGAGGGAGCACAGATACGCAGTATTTT. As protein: CASSHLAGGSTDTQYF.